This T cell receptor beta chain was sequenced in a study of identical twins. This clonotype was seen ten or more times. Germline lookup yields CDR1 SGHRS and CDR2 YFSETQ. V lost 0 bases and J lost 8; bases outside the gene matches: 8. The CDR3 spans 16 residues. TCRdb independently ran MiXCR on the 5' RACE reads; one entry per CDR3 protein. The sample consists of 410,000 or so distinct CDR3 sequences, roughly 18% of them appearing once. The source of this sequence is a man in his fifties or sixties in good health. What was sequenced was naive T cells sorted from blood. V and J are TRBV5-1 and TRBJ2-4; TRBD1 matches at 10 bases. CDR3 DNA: TGCGCCAGCAGCTTGGATTATCGGGACAGGGGAGACATTCAGTACTTC. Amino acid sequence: CASSLDYRDRGDIQYF.